This passage covers 25 T cell receptor beta chains from one sample sequenced in a study of blood T cell repertoires in COVID-19. Clones were sequenced by immunoSEQ multiplex PCR, and TCRdb holds only the in-frame ones, with some missing. This table has 97,000 or so clones, roughly 82% appearing once. The sequenced material came from peripheral blood. The receptor set was obtained from a human donor in a cohort sampled during active COVID-19.

The CDR3 nucleotides read TGTGCCAGCAGGGGGCAACTAGCCAGCCACGAGCAGTACTTC. Its protein is CASRGQLASHEQYF. The chain carries TRBV6-5 and TRBJ2-7, with a weak D call TRBD2 (6 bases). The CDR3 has 14 residues. The germline V gene has CDR1 MNHEY and CDR2 SVGAGI. Trimming removed 6 bases from V and 5 bases from J, with 17 bases in between.

This CDR3 reads CASSLSSRPYGYTF. CDR3 nucleotide sequence: TGTGCCAGCAGTTTATCCTCCAGGCCTTATGGCTACACCTTC. The chain couples TRBV27 to TRBJ1-2; D gene ambiguous. CDR1 is MNHEY and CDR2 is SMNVEV in the germline V gene (reference sequence). The CDR3 has 14 amino acids. V was shortened by 0 bases and J by 5 bases, with 10 bases between the two germline ends.

The table lists this clone with a few counts. This chain connects TRBV4-1 to TRBJ1-1; 9 bases line up with TRBD1. CDR3 length: 15 residues. After removal of 4 bases from V and 4 bases from J, the junction contained 7 bases not matched to a gene. Per germline, CDR1 MGHRA and CDR2 YSYEKL. The CDR3 coding sequence is TGCGCCAGCAGCCCAAGTTACAGGGGGCGCACTGAAGCTTTCTTT. Translating it yields CASSPSYRGRTEAFF.

V gene TRBV4-3 combines with J gene TRBJ2-6; the match to TRBD1 covers 9 bases. Germline loops: CDR1 LGHNA, CDR2 YSLEER. V shed 4 bases and J 2 bases; nucleotides not matched to a gene: 9. The CDR3 loop spans 18 amino acids. Here the CDR3 DNA reads TGCGCCAGCAGCCTGGGTGGGACAGGGTATCCTGGGGCCAACGTCCTGACTTTC. Its protein is CASSLGGTGYPGANVLTF.

The sample holds a few counts of this clone. The J gene is TRBJ1-5, the V gene TRBV11-3; D call uncertain. The germline CDR1 and CDR2 sequences are SGHNT and YENEEA. Trimming shortened V by 1 base and J by 6 bases, and 4 bases separated the two germline ends. This CDR3 contains 12 residues. The chain's CDR3 is CASSLAGQPQHF. CDR3 bases: TGTGCCAGCAGCTTAGCGGGTCAGCCCCAGCATTTT.

The V gene is TRBV7-9, the J gene TRBJ1-1, with TRBD1 matching 7 bases. Germline CDR1 reads SEHNR; CDR2 reads FQNEAQ (reference sequence). The CDR3 sequence is 14 residues long. After removal of 1 base from V and 2 bases from J, the junction contained 1 base not matched to a gene. CDR3 protein: CASSLGTGNTEAFF. In DNA, the CDR3 is TGTGCCAGCAGCTTAGGGACAGGAAACACTGAAGCTTTCTTT.

The rearrangement joins TRBV4-3 to TRBJ2-7; maybe TRBD2 (6 bases). This CDR3 contains 16 residues. CDR1 and CDR2 (germline): LGHNA, YSLEER. Between the trimmed V and J ends, which lost 4 bases and 3 bases, there was a span of 19 bases. CDR3 nucleotides: TGCGCCAGCAGCCCAACGATATGGCAGGGACTCTACGAGCAGTACTTC. This translates into CASSPTIWQGLYEQYF.

The chain links TRBV5-1 to TRBJ2-1; 9 bases match TRBD2. The junction had 3 bases not matched to a gene; V was cut back by 2 bases and J by 6 bases. The CDR3 spans 14 residues. Germline V lookup: CDR1 SGHRS, CDR2 YFSETQ. CDR3 bases: TGCGCCAGCAGCTTAGCGGGGGGCGGCAATGAGCAGTTCTTC. It specifies CASSLAGGGNEQFF.

This CDR3 reads CASSKTGDRRETQYF. CDR3 coding DNA: TGTGCCAGCAGCAAAACAGGGGATCGGCGAGAGACCCAGTACTTC. The rearrangement uses TRBV5-8 and TRBJ2-5; 7 nucleotides agree with TRBD1. The length of the CDR3 is 15 residues. Unmatched junction bases numbered 10, after V lost 4 bases and J lost 4 bases. Germline CDR1 and CDR2: SGHTS and YDEGEE.

The chain combines TRBV2 with TRBJ2-7, with 9 bases identical to TRBD1. V was clipped by 6 bases and J by 6 bases; unmatched bases: 9. Germline CDR1 and CDR2: SNHLY and FYNNEI. This CDR3 has 14 amino acids. Here the CDR3 DNA reads TGTGCCAGCAGGTCGGAGGGACAGGGTAGCGAGCAGTACTTC. Translating gives CASRSEGQGSEQYF.

As DNA, the CDR3 is TGCGCCAGCAGCTTGGTGCCTAGCGGGGGGTCCGGGGAGCTGTTTTTT. The encoded protein is CASSLVPSGGSGELFF. The chain employs TRBV5-1 and TRBJ2-2, with TRBD2 matching 11 bases. J was trimmed by 6 bases and V by 0 bases; bases with no gene match: 4. Germline loops: CDR1 SGHRS, CDR2 YFSETQ. This CDR3 spans 16 amino acids.

The chain carries TRBV11-3 and TRBJ2-3, with D possibly TRBD2 on 5 matching bases. This CDR3 region has 15 residues. Looked up from germline, CDR1 is SGHNT and CDR2 is YENEEA. V dropped 3 bases and J dropped 2 bases, with 12 bases sitting between them. CDR3 region: CASSFLGIYTDTQYF. The CDR3 nucleotides read TGTGCCAGCAGCTTCCTCGGGATATACACAGATACGCAGTATTTT.

This chain links TRBV5-1 with TRBJ2-1; 13 bases line up with TRBD2. Per the germline V gene, CDR1 is SGHRS and CDR2 is YFSETQ. The CDR3 consists of 16 residues. V dropped 0 bases and J dropped 10; count of bases not matched to a gene: 7. CDR3 region: CASSLGGTSGEREQFF. CDR3 nucleotide sequence: TGCGCCAGCAGCTTGGGAGGGACTAGCGGGGAGAGAGAGCAGTTCTTC.

The chain is built from TRBV30 and TRBJ1-1; D may be TRBD1 (5 bases). CDR3 length: 12 residues. Trimming left V 5 bases short and J 5 bases short, with 12 bases between. Germline values: CDR1 GTSNPN, CDR2 SVGIG (reference sequence). This CDR3 reads CAWVRDRTEAFF. The CDR3 coding sequence is TGTGCCTGGGTCAGGGATAGAACTGAAGCTTTCTTT.

This rearrangement joins TRBV5-6 to TRBJ2-5; 10 nucleotides align to TRBD1. The CDR3 has 15 residues. V lost 4 bases to trimming and J lost 4 bases; unmatched junction nucleotides: 7. CDR1 and CDR2 from the germline V gene are SGHDT and YYEEEE. The CDR3 nucleotides read TGTGCCAGCAGCCCGGGACAGGGGAAGGGAGAGACCCAGTACTTC. Its protein product is CASSPGQGKGETQYF. Complete variable domain (other parts from reference TRBV5-6 and TRBJ2-5): DAGVTQSPTHLIKTRGQQVTLRCSPKSGHDTVSWYQQALGQGPQFIFQYYEEEERQRGNFPDRFSGHQFPNYSSELNVNALLLGDSALYLCASSPGQGKGETQYFGPGTRLLVL.

The chain employs TRBV7-2 and TRBJ1-2; no reliable D call. The CDR3 totals 15 residues. Trimming shortened V by 4 bases and J by 4 bases, and 16 bases separated the two germline ends. Germline CDR1 reads SGHTA; CDR2 reads FQGNSA. Written as DNA, the CDR3 is TGTGCCAGCAGCTCCCCGGCGAGGATCTCCTATGGCTACACCTTC. Its translation is CASSSPARISYGYTF.

This chain links TRBV28 with TRBJ1-1; D not certain. V was cut by 5 bases and J by 1 base, with 8 bases left in between. Germline CDR1 MDHEN, CDR2 SYDVKM. The CDR3 covers 13 residues. CDR3 in DNA: TGTGCCAGCAGTGAAGCGGGGAACACTGAAGCTTTCTTT. Translating gives CASSEAGNTEAFF. The complete variable domain, with remaining parts taken from reference TRBV28 and TRBJ1-1, reads DVKVTQSSRYLVKRTGEKVFLECVQDMDHENMFWYRQDPGLGLRLIYFSYDVKMKEKGDIPEGYSVSREKKERFSLILESASTNQTSMYLCASSEAGNTEAFFGQGTRLTVV.

The J gene is TRBJ1-1, the V gene TRBV7-2, with 9 bases identical to TRBD1. The length of the CDR3 is 13 residues. The ends lost 6 bases at V and 12 bases at J; junction bases unmatched: 11. Germline-derived CDR1 and CDR2 are SGHTA and FQGNSA. The CDR3 DNA sequence: TGTGCCAGCAGTATCTCCGGGACAGGGCGAACTTTCTTT. This encodes CASSISGTGRTFF. The entire variable domain, with the rest obtained from reference TRBV7-2 and TRBJ1-1, is as follows: GAGVSQSPSNKVTEKGKDVELRCDPISGHTALYWYRQSLGQGLEFLIYFQGNSAPDKSGLPSDRFSAERTGGSVSTLTIQRTQQEDSAVYLCASSISGTGRTFFGQGTRLTVV.

This chain uses TRBV28 with TRBJ2-1, with TRBD2 matching 11 bases. Trimming took 10 bases from V and 0 from J; bases not matched to a gene: 11. The CDR3 contains 17 residues. CDR1 and CDR2 (germline): MDHEN, SYDVKM. CDR3 nucleotide sequence: TGTGCCACCACTAGCGGGGGAACTATTAGCTCCTACAATGAGCAGTTCTTC. It is translated as CATTSGGTISSYNEQFF.

Only one count was recorded for this clone. The V gene is TRBV7-2, the J gene TRBJ1-5, with D tentatively TRBD1 (5 bases). The CDR3 runs to 14 residues. The V end lost 3 bases, the J end lost 2 bases, and 8 bases lay between the germline ends. Germline V gene sequence: CDR1 SGHTA, CDR2 FQGNSA. The CDR3 protein is CASSLEGGNQPQHF. Written as DNA, the CDR3 is TGTGCCAGCAGCTTGGAAGGGGGCAATCAGCCCCAGCATTTT.

This clone was detected only once. The V and J genes are TRBV9 and TRBJ1-1, with a tentative D call TRBD1 (6 bases). The germline V and J ends were trimmed by 2 bases and 5 bases, with 13 bases remaining between them. Germline CDR1 is SGDLS and CDR2 is YYNGEE. The CDR3 length is 14 residues. The CDR3 coding sequence is TGTGCCAGCAGCGTGGGGGGGCGCGAAACTGAAGCTTTCTTT. Translation gives CASSVGGRETEAFF.

This clone appeared a single time. The chain couples TRBV5-1 to TRBJ2-2, with a weak D call TRBD1 (6 bases). Germline V lookup: CDR1 SGHRS, CDR2 YFSETQ. The ends were cut back, 5 bases at V and 4 bases at J, with 18 bases in the middle. The CDR3 is 16 residues long. The CDR3 reads CASRTGQNSVTGELFF. The CDR3 DNA follows: TGCGCCAGCAGGACGGGACAAAATTCGGTCACCGGGGAGCTGTTTTTT.

The rearrangement links TRBV6-5 to TRBJ1-1; TRBD1 matches at 7 bases. This CDR3 has 14 amino acids. V lost 5 bases and J lost 6; bases outside the gene matches: 9. Germline V CDR1 and CDR2: MNHEY, SVGAGI. DNA for the CDR3: TGTGCCAGCAGTACGCGACAGGGACAAGCTGAAGCTTTCTTT. Protein product: CASSTRQGQAEAFF.

This clone was picked up a small number of times. This chain joins TRBV2 and TRBJ2-1, with D hard to call. The ends were cut back, 2 bases at V and 9 bases at J, with 5 bases in the middle. CDR1 is SNHLY and CDR2 is FYNNEI in the germline V gene. The CDR3 totals 11 residues. CDR3 loop: CASSEMAEQFF. CDR3 in DNA: TGTGCCAGCAGTGAAATGGCTGAGCAGTTCTTC.

The chain couples TRBV7-8 to TRBJ2-5, with 9 positions matching TRBD2. The CDR3 is 15 amino acids. V lost 3 bases to trimming and J lost 5 bases; unmatched junction nucleotides: 7. Per germline, CDR1 SGHVS and CDR2 FQNEAQ. The CDR3: CASSFQRGALETQYF. The CDR3 DNA reads TGTGCCAGCAGCTTCCAGCGGGGGGCTCTCGAGACCCAGTACTTC.